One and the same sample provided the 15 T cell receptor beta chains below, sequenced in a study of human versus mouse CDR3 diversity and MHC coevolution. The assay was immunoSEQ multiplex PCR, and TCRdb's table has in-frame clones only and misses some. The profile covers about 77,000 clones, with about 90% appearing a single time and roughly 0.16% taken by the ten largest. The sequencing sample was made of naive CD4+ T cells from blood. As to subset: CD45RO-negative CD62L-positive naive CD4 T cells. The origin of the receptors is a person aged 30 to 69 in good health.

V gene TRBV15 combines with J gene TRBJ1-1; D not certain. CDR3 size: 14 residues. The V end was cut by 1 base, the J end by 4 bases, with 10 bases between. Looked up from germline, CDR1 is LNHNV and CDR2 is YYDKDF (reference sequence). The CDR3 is CATSRVSGRTEAFF. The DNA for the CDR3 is TGTGCCACCAGCAGAGTTAGCGGGCGCACTGAAGCTTTCTTT. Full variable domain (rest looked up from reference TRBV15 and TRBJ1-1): DAMVIQNPRYQVTQFGKPVTLSCSQTLNHNVMYWYQQKSSQAPKLLFHYYDKDFNNEADTPDNFQSRRPNTSFCFLDIRSPGLGDTAMYLCATSRVSGRTEAFFGQGTRLTVV.

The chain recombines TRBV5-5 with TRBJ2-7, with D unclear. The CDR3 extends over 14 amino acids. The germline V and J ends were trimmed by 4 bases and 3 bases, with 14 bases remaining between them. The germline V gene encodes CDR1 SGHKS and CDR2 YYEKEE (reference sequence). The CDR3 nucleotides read TGTGCCAGCAGCCTCTCAGGTGAGATCTACGAGCAGTACTTC. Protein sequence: CASSLSGEIYEQYF.

The CDR3 sequence is CASTEQGIAKNIQYF. The CDR3 DNA reads as TGTGCCAGTACGGAGCAGGGGATAGCCAAAAACATTCAGTACTTC. The chain is built from TRBV19 and TRBJ2-4, with D perhaps matching TRBD1 (6 bases). CDR1 is LNHDA and CDR2 is SQIVND in the germline V gene (reference sequence). The CDR3 sequence is 15 residues long. The V gene lost 7 bases and the J gene lost 0 bases, with 13 bases spanning the gap.

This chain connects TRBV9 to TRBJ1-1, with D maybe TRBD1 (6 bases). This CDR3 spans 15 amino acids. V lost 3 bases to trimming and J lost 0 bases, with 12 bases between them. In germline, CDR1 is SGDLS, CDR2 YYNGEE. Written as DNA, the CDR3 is TGTGCCAGCAGCGCACAGGGTTCCTTGAACACTGAAGCTTTCTTT. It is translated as CASSAQGSLNTEAFF. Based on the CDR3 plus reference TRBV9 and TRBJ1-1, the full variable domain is DSGVTQTPKHLITATGQRVTLRCSPRSGDLSVYWYQQSLDQGLQFLIQYYNGEERAKGNILERFSAQQFPDLHSELNLSSLELGDSALYFCASSAQGSLNTEAFFGQGTRLTVV.

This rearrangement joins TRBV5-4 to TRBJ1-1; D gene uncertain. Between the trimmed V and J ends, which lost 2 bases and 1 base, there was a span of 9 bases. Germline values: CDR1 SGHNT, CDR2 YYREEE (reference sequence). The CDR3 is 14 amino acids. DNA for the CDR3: TGTGCCAGCAGCTTCGGTCGCAAGAACACTGAAGCTTTCTTT. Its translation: CASSFGRKNTEAFF.

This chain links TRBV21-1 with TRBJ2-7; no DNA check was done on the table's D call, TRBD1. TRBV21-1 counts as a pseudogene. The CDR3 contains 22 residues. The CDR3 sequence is CASSKVPSVRGCQRAPSYEQYF. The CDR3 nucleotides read TGTGCCAGCAGCAAAGTGCCCAGTGTCAGGGGGTGCCAGCGGGCGCCCTCCTACGAGCAGTACTTC.

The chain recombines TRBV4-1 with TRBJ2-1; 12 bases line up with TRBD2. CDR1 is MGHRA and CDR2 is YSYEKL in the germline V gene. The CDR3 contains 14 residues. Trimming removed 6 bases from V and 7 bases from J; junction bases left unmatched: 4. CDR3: CASRASGGANEQFF. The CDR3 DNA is TGCGCCAGCAGAGCTAGCGGGGGGGCGAATGAGCAGTTCTTC.

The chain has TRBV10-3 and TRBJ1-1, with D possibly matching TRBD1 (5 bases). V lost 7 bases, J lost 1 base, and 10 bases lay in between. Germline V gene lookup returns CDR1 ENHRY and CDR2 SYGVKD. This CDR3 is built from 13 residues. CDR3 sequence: CAIMDISNTEAFF. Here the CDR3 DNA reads TGTGCCATCATGGACATATCGAACACTGAAGCTTTCTTT.

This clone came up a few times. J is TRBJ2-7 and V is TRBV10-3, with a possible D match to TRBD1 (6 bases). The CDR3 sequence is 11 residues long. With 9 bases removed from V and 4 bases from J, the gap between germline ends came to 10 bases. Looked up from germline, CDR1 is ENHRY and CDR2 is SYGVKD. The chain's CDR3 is CAIRTAYEQYF. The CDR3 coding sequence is TGTGCCATTAGGACAGCTTACGAGCAGTACTTC.

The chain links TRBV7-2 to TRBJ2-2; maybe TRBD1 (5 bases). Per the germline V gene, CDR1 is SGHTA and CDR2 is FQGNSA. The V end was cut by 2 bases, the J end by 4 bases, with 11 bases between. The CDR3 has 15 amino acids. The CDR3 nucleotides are TGTGCCAGCAGCTTAAGTACAGGCAGCACCGGGGAGCTGTTTTTT. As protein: CASSLSTGSTGELFF.

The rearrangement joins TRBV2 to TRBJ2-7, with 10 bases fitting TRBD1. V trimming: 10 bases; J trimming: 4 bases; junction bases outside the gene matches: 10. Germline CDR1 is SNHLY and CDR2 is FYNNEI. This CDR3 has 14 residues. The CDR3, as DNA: TGTGCCACTTGCCGGGACAGGGGTGCTTACGAGCAGTACTTC. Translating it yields CATCRDRGAYEQYF.

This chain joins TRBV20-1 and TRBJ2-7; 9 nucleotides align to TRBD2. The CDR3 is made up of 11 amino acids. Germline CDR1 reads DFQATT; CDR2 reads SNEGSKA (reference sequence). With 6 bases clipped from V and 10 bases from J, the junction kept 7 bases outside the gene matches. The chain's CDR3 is CSATLAGNQYF. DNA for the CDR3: TGCAGTGCAACCCTAGCGGGGAACCAGTACTTC.

The CDR3 DNA follows: TGTGCCAGTAGCATCATCCGGGATACAGCCAACGTCCTGACTTTC. It yields the protein CASSIIRDTANVLTF. The rearrangement uses TRBV19 and TRBJ2-6; maybe TRBD2 (5 bases). V was clipped by 6 bases and J by 7 bases, with 16 bases between them. The CDR3 length is 15 residues. The V gene's germline CDR1 is LNHDA and CDR2 SQIVND (reference sequence).

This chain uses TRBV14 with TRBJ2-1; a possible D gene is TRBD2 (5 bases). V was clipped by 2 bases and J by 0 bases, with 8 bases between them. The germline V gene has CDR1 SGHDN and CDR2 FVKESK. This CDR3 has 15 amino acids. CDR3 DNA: TGTGCCAGCAGCCAACTACGGGGCTCCTACAATGAGCAGTTCTTC. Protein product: CASSQLRGSYNEQFF.

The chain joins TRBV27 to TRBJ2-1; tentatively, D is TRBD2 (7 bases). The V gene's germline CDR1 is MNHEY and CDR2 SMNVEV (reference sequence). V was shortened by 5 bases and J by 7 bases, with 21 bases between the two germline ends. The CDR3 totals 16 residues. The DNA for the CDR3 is TGTGCCAGCAGTCCTCTATGGGGGGGCCTCATGAATGAGCAGTTCTTC. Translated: CASSPLWGGLMNEQFF.